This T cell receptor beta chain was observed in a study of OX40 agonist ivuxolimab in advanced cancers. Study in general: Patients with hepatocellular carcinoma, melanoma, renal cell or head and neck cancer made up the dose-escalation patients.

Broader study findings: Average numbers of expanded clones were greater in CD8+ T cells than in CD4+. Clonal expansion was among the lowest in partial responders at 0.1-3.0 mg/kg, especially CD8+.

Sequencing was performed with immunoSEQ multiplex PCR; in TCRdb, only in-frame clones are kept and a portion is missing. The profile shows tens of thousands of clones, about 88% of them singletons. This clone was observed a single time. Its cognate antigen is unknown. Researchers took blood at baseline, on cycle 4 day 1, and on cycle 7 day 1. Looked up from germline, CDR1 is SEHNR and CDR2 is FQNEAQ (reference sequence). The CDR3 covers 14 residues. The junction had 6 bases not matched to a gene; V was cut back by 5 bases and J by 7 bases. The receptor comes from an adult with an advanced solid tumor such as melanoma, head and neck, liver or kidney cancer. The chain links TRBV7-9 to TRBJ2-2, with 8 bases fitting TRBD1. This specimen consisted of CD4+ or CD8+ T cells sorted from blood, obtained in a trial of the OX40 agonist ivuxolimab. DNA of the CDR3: TGTGCCAGCAGCAGAGGACAGGGCAGCGGGGAGCTGTTTTTT. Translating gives CASSRGQGSGELFF.